This T cell receptor beta chain emerged from a study of vaccination and CD4 T cells after COVID-19. Findings and limits, study-wide: Looking at convalescent patients, a median around 84% of reactive clones were present only post-vaccination.

V lost 5 bases and J 10 bases, leaving 15 bases between the germline ends. Germline CDR1 and CDR2: LNHNV and YYDKDF (reference sequence). The length of the CDR3 is 13 residues. The sample's treatment: approximately nine-day PBMC culture with coronavirus spike peptide pools or control peptides (ViraFEST assay). Sequencing of the DNA from cultured CD4+ T cells was carried out with the Oncomine TCR Beta short-read assay. One entry per CDR3 protein, called by TCRdb with MiXCR from the PCR reads. The table includes approximately 13,000 distinct CDR3 sequences, 60% to 80% detected once. Notes on this clonotype: Its antigen is unidentified.

The chain combines TRBV15 with TRBJ2-1; no definite D call. The clonotype comes from a human donor who had recovered from COVID-19. The sample taken for sequencing was CD4+ T cells from blood, cultured in vitro. This CDR3 is CATSVGPVPEQFF. The CDR3 coding sequence is TGTGCCACCAGCGTCGGACCGGTCCCCGAGCAGTTCTTC.